This paragraph covers one T cell receptor (beta chain) sequence. The data originate from a study of blood T cell repertoires in COVID-19. Study details: COVID-19 samples collected from the United States, Italy and Spain covered acute and convalescent phases. PBMCs, B-cell-depleted T cells, or T cells were the source of the cDNA or gDNA that made up the material.

Source study methods: Amplification from reference gene primers served as the basis for estimated nucleated cell counts. The table came from immunoSEQ multiplex PCR; TCRdb's copy has only in-frame clones and leaves some out. V and J calls and clone size are copied from that table; D and trimming were computed from the DNA. The data contain about 130,000 clones, approximately 81% of them singletons. The V gene's germline CDR1 is SGHRS and CDR2 YFSETQ. The CDR3 runs 14 residues. Between the trimmed V and J ends, which lost 4 bases and 1 base, there was a span of 11 bases. Sequencing was performed on peripheral blood. The chain recombines TRBV5-1 with TRBJ1-2; no clear D gene. The TCR comes from a man in his forties with active or convalescent COVID-19. The CDR3 sequence is CASSPTTDNYGYTF. The CDR3 DNA reads TGCGCCAGCAGCCCGACGACTGATAACTATGGCTACACCTTC. Complete variable domain (other parts from reference TRBV5-1 and TRBJ1-2): KAGVTQTPRYLIKTRGQQVTLSCSPISGHRSVSWYQQTPGQGLQFLFEYFSETQRNKGNFPGRFSGRQFSNSRSEMNVSTLELGDSALYLCASSPTTDNYGYTFGSGTRLTVV.